A selection of T cell receptor beta chains follows, all from one sample in a study of shared clonotypes between healthy human individuals. Data came from immunoSEQ multiplex PCR; TCRdb stores just in-frame clones and leaves some out. Of 2 million to 3 million clones listed, approximately 94% are singletons. Sequenced sample: naive CD4+ T cells from PBMCs. Receptors originate from a man younger than 35 in good health. Some clones in this sample may be carry-over from other donors' samples. CDR3s include the opening cysteine and the closing phenylalanine or tryptophan. The order of the fields is D gene, V gene, CDR3 length, clone size, J gene, CDR3 protein, CDR3 DNA. A D gene is named only where the DNA matches it firmly. Clone size is shown for a subset of rows, as once, few, many or a class of expanded clone.

D: TRBD2
V: TRBV7-8
length: 17
size: -
J: TRBJ2-1
CDR3: CASSLRGLAGRWNEQFF
DNA: TGTGCCAGCAGCCTCAGAGGCCTAGCCGGGAGGTGGAATGAGCAGTTCTTC

D: -
V: TRBV11-3
length: 13
size: -
J: TRBJ1-6
CDR3: CASSLLNNSPLHF
DNA: TGTGCCAGCAGCTTATTAAACAATTCACCCCTCCACTTT

D: -
V: TRBV19
length: 14
size: once
J: TRBJ2-2
CDR3: CASSIPLDTGELFF
DNA: TGTGCCAGTAGTATCCCTCTAGATACCGGGGAGCTGTTTTTT

D: TRBD2
V: TRBV5-6
length: 16
size: -
J: TRBJ2-1
CDR3: CASSPAPGAGGHEQFF
DNA: TGTGCCAGCAGCCCTGCCCCAGGGGCGGGAGGGCATGAGCAGTTCTTC

D: -
V: TRBV5-4
length: 12
size: once
J: TRBJ2-3
CDR3: CASSRFTDTQYF
DNA: TGTGCCAGCAGCAGGTTCACAGATACGCAGTATTTT

D: TRBD1
V: TRBV11-3
length: 17
size: -
J: TRBJ2-1
CDR3: CASSLGDRGSSYNEQFF
DNA: TGTGCCAGCAGCTTAGGGGACAGGGGAAGCTCCTACAATGAGCAGTTCTTC

D: -
V: TRBV9
length: 17
size: -
J: TRBJ2-3
CDR3: CASSSLWGLPGVDTQYF
DNA: TGTGCCAGCAGCAGTTTGTGGGGGCTCCCAGGAGTAGATACGCAGTATTTT

D: -
V: TRBV2
length: 13
size: -
J: TRBJ2-3
CDR3: CASSEESTDTQYF
DNA: TGTGCCAGCAGTGAAGAGTCCACAGATACGCAGTATTTT

D: -
V: TRBV28
length: 11
size: few
J: TRBJ2-2
CDR3: CASSLHGELFF
DNA: TGTGCCAGCAGTCTCCACGGGGAGCTGTTTTTT

D: TRBD1
V: TRBV6-1
length: 14
size: -
J: TRBJ2-7
CDR3: CASSARQGGYEQYF
DNA: TGTGCCAGCAGTGCCCGACAGGGGGGTTACGAGCAGTACTTC

D: -
V: TRBV6-6
length: 15
size: -
J: TRBJ2-5
CDR3: CASSAPAEGQETQYF
DNA: TGTGCCAGCAGCGCCCCAGCGGAGGGCCAAGAGACCCAGTACTTC

D: TRBD1
V: TRBV28
length: 15
size: -
J: TRBJ1-5
CDR3: CASSELGQSNQPQHF
DNA: TGTGCCAGCAGTGAGTTGGGACAGAGCAATCAGCCCCAGCATTTT

D: TRBD1
V: TRBV5-5
length: 18
size: -
J: TRBJ1-2
CDR3: CASSQFGGQGPTNYGYTF
DNA: TGTGCCAGCAGCCAGTTCGGGGGACAGGGACCCACTAACTATGGCTACACCTTC

D: -
V: TRBV27
length: 15
size: -
J: TRBJ1-1
CDR3: CASSLSGSRYTEAFF
DNA: TGTGCCAGCAGTTTATCAGGGTCCAGGTACACTGAAGCTTTCTTT

D: -
V: TRBV2
length: 16
size: -
J: TRBJ1-5
CDR3: CASSGILGRYNQPQHF
DNA: TGTGCCAGCAGTGGGATTCTGGGGCGATATAATCAGCCCCAGCATTTT

D: -
V: TRBV2
length: 15
size: -
J: TRBJ2-6
CDR3: CASRYGSSGANVLTF
DNA: TGTGCCAGCAGGTACGGTTCCTCGGGGGCCAACGTCCTGACTTTC

D: -
V: TRBV5-5
length: 17
size: -
J: TRBJ2-7
CDR3: CASSSPYKGKSSYEQYF
DNA: TGTGCCAGCAGCTCTCCATATAAGGGGAAGAGCTCCTACGAGCAGTACTTC

D: TRBD1
V: TRBV14
length: 18
size: -
J: TRBJ2-4
CDR3: CASSQGAGRGRAKNIQYF
DNA: TGTGCCAGCAGCCAAGGGGCCGGTAGGGGGCGAGCCAAAAACATTCAGTACTTC

D: TRBD2
V: TRBV28
length: 15
size: -
J: TRBJ2-7
CDR3: CASERLAGGGHEQYF
DNA: TGTGCCAGCGAGCGACTAGCGGGGGGGGGCCACGAGCAGTACTTC

D: -
V: TRBV9
length: 12
size: -
J: TRBJ1-2
CDR3: CASSLRTDGYTF
DNA: TGTGCCAGCAGCCTGAGGACAGATGGCTACACCTTC

D: -
V: TRBV6-1
length: 18
size: -
J: TRBJ1-1
CDR3: CASSEYGQRRTSSTEAFF
DNA: TGTGCCAGCAGTGAATACGGACAGAGACGGACCTCGAGCACTGAAGCTTTCTTT

D: -
V: TRBV5-5
length: 14
size: -
J: TRBJ1-5
CDR3: CASSLWTSGQPQHF
DNA: TGTGCCAGCAGCTTGTGGACATCAGGACAGCCCCAGCATTTT

D: -
V: TRBV2
length: 15
size: -
J: TRBJ1-5
CDR3: CASSRDLGSNQPQHF
DNA: TGTGCCAGCAGCCGGGACCTAGGGAGCAATCAGCCCCAGCATTTT

D: TRBD2
V: TRBV28
length: 13
size: -
J: TRBJ2-3
CDR3: CASRGGRADTQYF
DNA: TGTGCCAGCAGGGGCGGGAGGGCCGACACGCAGTATTTT

D: -
V: TRBV9
length: 13
size: -
J: TRBJ2-2
CDR3: CASSSATGVDLFF
DNA: TGTGCCAGCAGCTCCGCTACAGGCGTCGATCTGTTTTTT

D: TRBD2
V: TRBV5-1
length: 14
size: once
J: TRBJ2-1
CDR3: CASSWGLAVNEQFF
DNA: TGCGCCAGCAGCTGGGGACTAGCGGTAAATGAGCAGTTCTTC

D: -
V: TRBV28
length: 14
size: -
J: TRBJ2-1
CDR3: CASSKGGGYNEQFF
DNA: TGTGCCAGCAGCAAGGGGGGAGGCTACAATGAGCAGTTCTTC

D: -
V: TRBV27
length: 13
size: -
J: TRBJ1-1
CDR3: CASSKNRRTEAFF
DNA: TGTGCCAGCAGTAAAAACAGGAGGACTGAAGCTTTCTTT

D: -
V: TRBV27
length: 17
size: -
J: TRBJ1-2
CDR3: CASSSFLRVEPDYGYTF
DNA: TGTGCCAGCAGTTCGTTCCTCAGGGTGGAACCAGACTATGGCTACACCTTC

D: -
V: TRBV30
length: 12
size: -
J: TRBJ2-7
CDR3: CAWSVQSTERYF
DNA: TGTGCCTGGAGTGTACAATCGACCGAGCGGTACTTC

D: -
V: TRBV7-9
length: 14
size: -
J: TRBJ2-2
CDR3: CASSFPTATGELFF
DNA: TGTGCCAGCAGCTTCCCGACGGCGACCGGGGAGCTGTTTTTT

D: -
V: TRBV5-4
length: 17
size: -
J: TRBJ2-6
CDR3: CASSLGLSYSGANVLTF
DNA: TGTGCCAGCAGCTTGGGACTTTCTTACTCTGGGGCCAACGTCCTGACTTTC

D: TRBD2
V: TRBV7-6
length: 16
size: -
J: TRBJ2-3
CDR3: CASRPGLAGDSDTQYF
DNA: TGTGCCAGCAGACCTGGACTAGCGGGAGATTCAGATACGCAGTATTTT

D: -
V: TRBV6-5
length: 16
size: -
J: TRBJ2-1
CDR3: CASSSLTAISYNEQFF
DNA: TGTGCCAGCAGTTCTCTGACAGCCATCTCCTACAATGAGCAGTTCTTC

D: -
V: TRBV4-1
length: 16
size: -
J: TRBJ1-3
CDR3: CASSQVSGVSGNTIYF
DNA: TGCGCCAGCAGCCAAGTTTCCGGGGTCTCTGGAAACACCATATATTTT

D: TRBD1
V: TRBV5-4
length: 14
size: -
J: TRBJ1-3
CDR3: CASSLQGKGSSIYF
DNA: TGTGCCAGCAGCTTACAGGGGAAGGGTAGCTCCATATATTTT

D: -
V: TRBV6-5
length: 12
size: -
J: TRBJ1-5
CDR3: CASSNRGRGQHF
DNA: TGTGCCAGCAGCAATCGCGGCCGGGGACAGCATTTT

D: -
V: TRBV18
length: 16
size: -
J: TRBJ2-7
CDR3: CASSPPQGGRVGEQYF
DNA: TGTGCCAGCTCACCACCCCAAGGGGGTCGGGTAGGCGAGCAGTACTTC

D: TRBD2
V: TRBV5-1
length: 15
size: -
J: TRBJ2-7
CDR3: CASSPRGSGSYEQYF
DNA: TGCGCCAGCAGCCCCCGGGGGAGCGGGAGTTACGAGCAGTACTTC

D: -
V: TRBV11-2
length: 17
size: -
J: TRBJ2-2
CDR3: CASSPREAGARTGELFF
DNA: TGTGCCAGCAGCCCCCGGGAGGCAGGGGCGAGAACCGGGGAGCTGTTTTTT

D: -
V: TRBV6-5
length: 14
size: -
J: TRBJ2-7
CDR3: CASSYGPESYEQYF
DNA: TGTGCCAGCAGTTACGGCCCTGAGTCCTACGAGCAGTACTTC

D: -
V: TRBV5-5
length: 14
size: -
J: TRBJ1-1
CDR3: CASSLSGLNTEAFF
DNA: TGTGCCAGCAGCTTATCGGGCCTGAACACTGAAGCTTTCTTT

D: TRBD1
V: TRBV7-9
length: 14
size: -
J: TRBJ1-1
CDR3: CASSIITGDTEAFF
DNA: TGTGCCAGCAGCATCATTACAGGGGACACTGAAGCTTTCTTT

D: -
V: TRBV7-2
length: 14
size: -
J: TRBJ1-1
CDR3: CASSSVMGDTEAFF
DNA: TGTGCCAGCAGCTCGGTGATGGGCGACACTGAAGCTTTCTTT

D: -
V: TRBV6-1
length: 15
size: -
J: TRBJ2-7
CDR3: CASSESPGPPYEQYF
DNA: TGTGCCAGCAGTGAATCCCCAGGGCCCCCCTACGAGCAGTACTTC

D: -
V: TRBV5-1
length: 14
size: -
J: TRBJ1-3
CDR3: CASSLAGVENTIYF
DNA: TGCGCCAGCAGCTTGGCAGGGGTGGAAAACACCATATATTTT

D: -
V: TRBV25-1
length: 15
size: -
J: TRBJ2-3
CDR3: CASSGPGLHTDTQYF
DNA: TGTGCCAGCAGTGGGCCGGGACTCCACACAGATACGCAGTATTTT

D: -
V: TRBV6-1
length: 16
size: -
J: TRBJ1-2
CDR3: CASSARPTGTFVGYTF
DNA: TGTGCCAGCAGTGCCCGCCCGACCGGGACTTTCGTTGGCTACACCTTC

D: -
V: TRBV19
length: 12
size: -
J: TRBJ1-5
CDR3: CASSIGNQPQHF
DNA: TGTGCCAGTAGTATAGGCAATCAGCCCCAGCATTTT

D: -
V: TRBV6-1
length: 20
size: -
J: TRBJ2-7
CDR3: CASSDSRFSLVRDKLWEQYF
DNA: TGTGCCAGCAGTGATTCGCGGTTTTCGTTAGTTCGGGACAAACTCTGGGAGCAGTACTTC

D: -
V: TRBV4-1
length: 14
size: -
J: TRBJ2-7
CDR3: CASSQDLGGDKQYF
DNA: TGCGCCAGCAGCCAAGACTTGGGCGGGGATAAGCAGTACTTC

D: -
V: TRBV5-5
length: 13
size: -
J: TRBJ1-1
CDR3: CASTKTGNTEAFF
DNA: TGTGCCAGCACCAAAACAGGGAACACTGAAGCTTTCTTT

D: TRBD2
V: TRBV5-1
length: 18
size: -
J: TRBJ2-1
CDR3: CASSLLGGLASSYNEQFF
DNA: TGCGCCAGCAGCTTGTTAGGGGGACTAGCGAGCTCCTACAATGAGCAGTTCTTC